This TCR beta chain was documented in a study of tumor-infiltrating lymphocytes in primary liver carcinoma. This CDR3 comprises 11 residues. Germline V CDR1 and CDR2: GTSNPN, SVGIG (reference sequence). As for this clonotype: Antigen unknown. The final CDR3 position lacks the conserved phenylalanine or tryptophan, pointing to a likely read error.

Study results and caveats: It was tumor-adjacent and tumor-blood pairs that overlapped less than tumor region pairs did.

A constant-region primer primed TCR beta cDNA synthesis from 400 to 550 ng of total RNA. Three-round nested multiplex PCR performed with slightly modified ARM-PCR produced the TCR beta libraries. Rounds one and two of PCR, each of about 10 cycles, were primed with TRBV1-TRBV30 forward primers and a C-beta reverse primer. In TCRdb, the multiplex PCR reads were re-called with MiXCR into one record per CDR3 protein. Seen here are under 130,000 distinct CDR3 sequences, 82% observed once, and the top ten hold more than 15%. Unsorted bulk tissue (roughly 17-32 mg) underwent RNA and DNA co-extraction. Treatment of the patients' primary liver carcinoma consisted of surgical resection.

Sequenced input: liver tumor tissue from sampling region 3. Described subset: tumor region T3, left-lateral pole. The sequence was collected from a middle-aged man with primary liver carcinoma and hepatitis B virus infection. The chain links TRBV30 to TRBJ2-1; D is undetermined. In DNA, the CDR3 is TGTGCTTGGGTGGAATACAATGAGCAGTTCCTC. It is translated as CAWVEYNEQFL.